This entry lists 17 T cell receptor beta chains sequenced from one sample in a study of blood T cells in healthy people across ages. Primers used in a second PCR of roughly 6 to 11 cycles were a sample-barcoded 5' primer and a J-beta primer mix. TCRdb called the 5' RACE reads again in MiXCR, with one record for every CDR3 protein. The sample comprises 1.5 million to 2 million distinct CDR3 sequences, about 49% of which are singletons, and over 2% rests with the top ten. What was sequenced was blood. The receptors derive from a woman aged 40 to 50 in good health.

This chain connects TRBV13 to TRBJ2-1; 12 bases line up with TRBD2. The CDR3 loop spans 20 amino acids. After removal of 5 bases from V and 0 bases from J, the junction contained 14 bases not matched to a gene. Germline V gives CDR1 PRHDT, CDR2 FYEKMQ (reference sequence). Here the CDR3 DNA reads TGTGCCAGCAGCCCCAGGCCCGGGACTAGCGGGTGGAGCTCCTACAATGAGCAGTTCTTC. It yields the protein CASSPRPGTSGWSSYNEQFF.

Of note for this clonotype: It may be a read error: a sequence one base away is much more abundant. CDR3 nucleotide sequence: TGTGTCAGCAGACTTACAGGGATTGAGACCCAGTACTTC. Translated, it gives CVSRLTGIETQYF. The chain combines TRBV28 with TRBJ2-5; perhaps TRBD1 as D (6 bases). This CDR3 region has 13 residues. Germline CDR1 MDHEN, CDR2 SYDVKM.

CDR3 sequence (DNA): TGCAGCGGGAGGACAGGCTACGAGCAGTACTTC. It specifies CSGRTGYEQYF. The chain carries TRBV29-1 and TRBJ2-7; TRBD1 matches at 7 bases. The CDR3 length is 11 residues. Germline V gene lookup returns CDR1 SQVTM and CDR2 ANQGSEA. V was clipped by 7 bases and J by 3 bases; unmatched bases: 3.

The rearrangement links TRBV2 to TRBJ2-7, with D possibly called TRBD1 or TRBD2 (5 bases each). Germline V gives CDR1 SNHLY, CDR2 FYNNEI. Trimming shortened V by 3 bases and J by 4 bases, and 13 bases separated the two germline ends. CDR3 length: 14 amino acids. DNA of the CDR3: TGTGCCAGCAGTGACCCCGGGGCGGGTTACGAGCAGTACTTC. This encodes CASSDPGAGYEQYF.

The J gene is TRBJ2-3, the V gene TRBV20-1, with 11 bases lining up with TRBD2. The CDR3 loop spans 16 amino acids. V dropped 1 base and J dropped 2; count of bases not matched to a gene: 5. Germline V lookup: CDR1 DFQATT, CDR2 SNEGSKA (reference sequence). The CDR3 here is CSARVPSGGITDTQYF. Here the CDR3 DNA reads TGCAGTGCTAGAGTTCCTAGCGGGGGGATCACAGATACGCAGTATTTT.

This clonotype has a handful of counts. This sequence joins TRBV14 and TRBJ2-1, with D perhaps matching TRBD2 (7 bases). Between the trimmed V and J ends, which lost 0 bases and 7 bases, there was a span of 13 bases. Germline V gives CDR1 SGHDN, CDR2 FVKESK. This CDR3 has 15 residues. The CDR3 reads CASSQDWGGRNEQFF. The DNA for the CDR3 is TGTGCCAGCAGCCAAGATTGGGGGGGCCGGAATGAGCAGTTCTTC.

J is TRBJ2-5 and V is TRBV20-1; weak D call: TRBD2 (6 bases). The assigned J gene may be wrong: the sequence end matches TRBJ2-7 better. The CDR3 is made up of 15 amino acids. Germline CDR1 and CDR2: DFQATT and SNEGSKA (reference sequence). This CDR3 reads CSASNVAGSGSEQYF. The CDR3 region has the DNA TGCAGTGCTAGTAATGTCGCCGGTAGCGGATCCGAGCAGTACTTC.

This clonotype was seen only a few times. An end of the junction does not agree with germline; a read error may underlie this. V usage is TRBV5-1 and J usage is TRBJ1-2; TRBD1 matches 9 bases. Germline values: CDR1 SGHRS, CDR2 YFSETQ. The CDR3 is 14 amino acids. The chain's CDR3 is CASSLAGTGYGYTF. DNA for the CDR3: TGTGCCAGCAGCTTAGCTGGGACAGGGTATGGCTACACCTTC.

As to this clonotype: Sequence at one end of the junction differs from germline and may be a read error. The V gene is TRBV3-1, the J gene TRBJ2-7; D is perhaps TRBD2 (6 bases). CDR1 LGHDT and CDR2 YNNKEL come from the germline V gene (reference sequence). The CDR3 length is 15 residues. CDR3 nucleotide sequence: TGTGCCAGCAGCCAAGCCCCGGGAGACTCCTGCGAGCAGTACTTC. Translating it yields CASSQAPGDSCEQYF.

The chain is built from TRBV6-6 and TRBJ2-7; 9 nucleotides agree with TRBD1. With V trimmed by 7 bases and J by 0 bases, 10 bases remained unmatched. The CDR3 is 16 amino acids. The germline CDR1 and CDR2 sequences are MNHNY and SVGAGI (reference sequence). The CDR3 DNA reads TGTGCCAGCACCCGTGGGCGGGGACAGGGCTCCTACGAGCAGTACTTC. Translation gives CASTRGRGQGSYEQYF.

The rearrangement uses TRBV11-2 and TRBJ2-5; TRBD2 matches at 11 bases. Per germline, CDR1 SGHAT and CDR2 FQNNGV. V was clipped by 2 bases and J by 7 bases; unmatched bases: 9. The CDR3 spans 16 residues. In DNA form, the CDR3 reads TGTGCCAGCAGCTTAACTAGCGGGGGACCGGGCGGGACCCAGTACTTC. Amino acid sequence: CASSLTSGGPGGTQYF.

This clonotype was counted a single time. CDR3 coding DNA: TGTGCCAGCAGTTTAAGGGCCTCAGCTAACTATGGCTACACCTTC. Protein: CASSLRASANYGYTF. The genes are TRBV6-1 and TRBJ1-2, with unresolved D. This CDR3 is 15 amino acids long. Germline V lookup: CDR1 MNHNS, CDR2 SASEGT. Between the trimmed V and J ends, which lost 5 bases and 0 bases, there was a span of 13 bases.

This clonotype appeared a few times. The rearrangement joins TRBV24-1 to TRBJ2-3; a possible D gene is TRBD2 (5 bases). The germline gives CDR1 KGHDR, CDR2 SFDVKD. The CDR3 contains 12 residues. Trimming took 4 bases from V and 10 from J, leaving 11 bases between them. The CDR3 spells CATSEPGGAQYF. The CDR3, as DNA: TGTGCCACCAGTGAGCCCGGAGGCGCGCAGTATTTT.

The sample holds a few counts of this clonotype. The chain is built from TRBV6-5 and TRBJ2-4; D possibly corresponds to TRBD1 (5 bases). Gene TRBJ2-7 matches the end of the DNA better, so the J call may be wrong. Looked up from germline, CDR1 is MNHEY and CDR2 is SVGAGI. The CDR3 runs 12 residues. The CDR3 sequence: CASSFDSREQYF. CDR3 DNA sequence: TGTGCCAGCAGTTTTGACAGTCGCGAGCAGTACTTC.

Concerning this clonotype itself: One end of the junction does not line up with germline, which may come from a read error. V gene TRBV11-3 combines with J gene TRBJ2-3; D remains ambiguous. This CDR3 spans 11 amino acids. Germline-derived CDR1 and CDR2 are SGHNT and YENEEA. CDR3 sequence: CASSSGCTQYF. DNA for the CDR3: TGCGCCAGCAGCTCCGGTTGTACGCAGTATTTT.

Points on this clonotype: One end of the junction is discordant with germline, which a read error may explain. CDR3 in amino acids: CTSSPRAVGHHSTDTQYF. The CDR3 nucleotides are TGTACCAGCAGCCCGAGAGCGGTCGGACACCACAGCACAGATACGCAGTATTTT. The genes are TRBV7-9 and TRBJ2-3; D is possibly TRBD1 or TRBD2 (5 bases each). Germline V gives CDR1 SEHNR, CDR2 FQNEAQ (reference sequence). This CDR3 spans 18 amino acids. The full variable domain, completed using reference TRBV7-9 and TRBJ2-3, is DTGVSQNPRHKITKRGQNVTFRCDPISEHNRLYWYRQTLGQGPEFLTYFQNEAQLEKSRLLSDRFSAERPKGSFSTLEIQRTEQGDSAMYLCTSSPRAVGHHSTDTQYFGPGTRLTVL.

The V and J genes are TRBV6-2 or TRBV6-3 and TRBJ2-1; TRBD2 agrees at 9 bases. After removal of 0 bases from V and 8 bases from J, the junction contained 5 bases not matched to a gene. The CDR3 is made up of 15 amino acids. Per germline, CDR1 MNHEY and CDR2 SVGEGT. This chain's CDR3 is CASSYSSGGLDEQFF. Written as DNA, the CDR3 is TGTGCCAGCAGTTACTCTAGCGGGGGTTTGGATGAGCAGTTCTTC.